The rows below give T cell receptor beta chains drawn from one sample of a study of shared clonotypes between healthy human individuals. TCRdb's table, derived via immunoSEQ multiplex PCR, lists solely in-frame clones and lacks some. This sample has under 550,000 clones; roughly 95% occur once, and the top ten carry roughly 0.06%. The sample comprised naive CD4+ T cells sorted from blood. These receptors were collected from a woman between 25 and 40 years old in good health. The CDR3 runs from the conserved cysteine through the conserved F or W. The D gene is left open where the match is weak. Clone size is given for some rows only: seen once, a few or many times, or a class if the clone is expanded.

v_gene	abundance	d_gene	j_gene	CDR3aa	CDR3nt
TRBV2	few	-	TRBJ2-7	CASRSGAGYEQYF	TGTGCCAGCAGGTCAGGGGCTGGCTACGAGCAGTACTTC
TRBV18	-	-	TRBJ2-2	CASSPGASGELFF	TGTGCCAGCTCACCAGGGGCTTCCGGGGAGCTGTTTTTT
TRBV7-9	-	TRBD2	TRBJ2-7	CASSLSGSYEQYF	TGTGCCAGCAGCCTTAGCGGGAGCTACGAGCAGTACTTC
TRBV6-1	-	TRBD1	TRBJ1-5	CASSEQGASNQPQHF	TGTGCCAGCAGTGAACAGGGGGCAAGCAATCAGCCCCAGCATTTT
TRBV28	few	-	TRBJ1-5	CASNVRGTGNQPQHF	TGTGCCAGCAACGTGCGGGGGACCGGCAATCAGCCCCAGCATTTT
TRBV6-1	-	TRBD1	TRBJ2-7	CASSEAGQGFYEQYF	TGTGCCAGCAGTGAAGCGGGACAGGGTTTCTACGAGCAGTACTTC
TRBV28	-	-	TRBJ1-2	CASSHREQIYGYTF	TGTGCCAGCAGCCACCGGGAGCAGATCTATGGCTACACCTTC
TRBV28	-	-	TRBJ2-7	CASVSPGSYYEQYF	TGTGCCAGCGTTAGCCCCGGGAGCTACTACGAGCAGTACTTC
TRBV7-9	-	-	TRBJ1-2	CASSPDRTNYGYTF	TGTGCCAGCAGCCCGGACAGAACTAACTATGGCTACACCTTC
TRBV27	-	-	TRBJ1-2	CASSLYRDYGYTF	TGTGCCAGCAGTTTATACAGGGACTATGGCTACACCTTC
TRBV19	once	-	TRBJ1-2	CASSLGGNYGYTF	TGTGCCAGTAGCCTTGGGGGGAACTATGGCTACACCTTC
TRBV5-1	-	-	TRBJ2-6	CASSLPGASSGANVLTF	TGCGCCAGCAGCTTGCCAGGGGCCTCCTCTGGGGCCAACGTCCTGACTTTC
TRBV18	-	TRBD2	TRBJ2-2	CASSLLSGQTNTGELFF	TGTGCCAGCTCCCTTCTTAGCGGGCAAACGAACACCGGGGAGCTGTTTTTT
TRBV28	-	-	TRBJ1-5	CASSTLTFLDQPQHF	TGTGCCAGCAGCACCCTGACATTTCTCGATCAGCCCCAGCATTTT
TRBV11-3	-	TRBD2	TRBJ2-5	CASSLGGAGEYQETQYF	TGTGCCAGCAGCCTAGGAGGGGCGGGAGAGTACCAAGAGACCCAGTACTTC
TRBV19	-	-	TRBJ2-6	CASSLGTGSGANVLTF	TGTGCCAGTAGTTTAGGGACGGGCTCTGGGGCCAACGTCCTGACTTTC
TRBV28	-	TRBD2	TRBJ2-1	CASSFTLREGGNEQFF	TGTGCCAGCAGTTTTACGTTGCGGGAGGGGGGCAATGAGCAGTTCTTC
TRBV7-8	-	TRBD2	TRBJ2-7	CASSLAGAGDHEQYF	TGTGCCAGCAGCTTAGCAGGCGCGGGGGACCACGAGCAGTACTTC
TRBV30	-	-	TRBJ1-5	CAWSFSGRNQPQHF	TGTGCCTGGAGTTTCTCAGGGCGCAATCAGCCCCAGCATTTT
TRBV18	-	-	TRBJ1-1	CASSPQEGTEAFF	TGTGCCAGCTCACCGCAGGAGGGCACTGAAGCTTTCTTT
TRBV7-9	-	-	TRBJ2-2	CASSYGGNAGELFF	TGTGCCAGCAGCTATGGGGGAAACGCCGGGGAGCTGTTTTTT
TRBV27	-	-	TRBJ1-5	CASRLTGWDQPQHF	TGTGCCAGCAGGCTAACGGGGTGGGATCAGCCCCAGCATTTT
TRBV7-9	-	-	TRBJ2-2	CASGGSGPGELFF	TGTGCCAGCGGAGGGTCGGGTCCCGGGGAGCTGTTTTTT
TRBV19	-	-	TRBJ2-3	CATTGQTSTDTQYF	TGTGCCACTACGGGACAAACTAGCACAGATACGCAGTATTTT
TRBV2	-	TRBD2	TRBJ2-7	CASREREAPHEQYF	TGTGCCAGCAGGGAGCGGGAGGCCCCTCACGAGCAGTACTTC
TRBV10-2	-	-	TRBJ1-1	CASSELSGTPNTEAFF	TGCGCCAGCAGTGAGTTGTCCGGGACGCCGAACACTGAAGCTTTCTTT
TRBV5-1	-	-	TRBJ2-7	CASSLAATWLAGHEQYF	TGCGCCAGCAGCTTGGCGGCAACCTGGCTAGCCGGCCACGAGCAGTACTTC
TRBV18	few	-	TRBJ2-7	CASSPRDSPGEQYF	TGTGCCAGCTCACCTAGGGACTCCCCCGGCGAGCAGTACTTC
TRBV28	-	TRBD2	TRBJ2-1	CASSLFVGLAGSEQFF	TGTGCCAGCAGTTTATTTGTTGGACTAGCGGGATCTGAGCAGTTCTTC
TRBV19	-	-	TRBJ2-7	CASSITPPAYEQYF	TGTGCCAGTAGTATCACCCCCCCAGCCTACGAGCAGTACTTC
TRBV5-1	-	-	TRBJ1-1	CASSLEGWNTEAFF	TGCGCCAGCAGCTTGGAGGGCTGGAACACTGAAGCTTTCTTT
TRBV11-2	once	TRBD2	TRBJ2-3	CASGPGLAGPRTDTQYF	TGTGCCAGCGGTCCGGGACTAGCGGGACCGCGCACAGATACGCAGTATTTT
TRBV30	-	-	TRBJ1-2	CAWSVLTGSYGYTF	TGTGCCTGGAGTGTACTGACCGGGAGCTATGGCTACACCTTC
TRBV7-6	-	-	TRBJ1-3	CASSLGGAGNTIYF	TGTGCCAGCAGCTTGGGGGGCGCTGGAAACACCATATATTTT
TRBV19	-	-	TRBJ2-3	CASSIVLEYDTQYF	TGTGCCAGTAGTATCGTGCTAGAATACGATACGCAGTATTTT
TRBV28	-	-	TRBJ2-1	CASSLGTDYYNEQFF	TGTGCCAGCAGTCTCGGGACCGACTACTACAATGAGCAGTTCTTC
TRBV7-9	-	TRBD1	TRBJ1-1	CASSYDREEAFF	TGTGCCAGCAGCTACGACAGGGAAGAAGCTTTCTTT
TRBV19	-	TRBD1	TRBJ2-7	CASSTRTGASYEQYF	TGTGCCAGTAGTACCAGGACAGGGGCCTCCTACGAGCAGTACTTC
TRBV7-2	-	TRBD2	TRBJ2-7	CASSPRTSLSYEQYF	TGTGCCAGCAGCCCGAGGACTAGCCTCTCCTACGAGCAGTACTTC
TRBV28	-	TRBD1	TRBJ2-1	CASSSSTGSSYNEQFF	TGTGCCAGCAGTTCCTCGACAGGGAGCTCCTACAATGAGCAGTTCTTC